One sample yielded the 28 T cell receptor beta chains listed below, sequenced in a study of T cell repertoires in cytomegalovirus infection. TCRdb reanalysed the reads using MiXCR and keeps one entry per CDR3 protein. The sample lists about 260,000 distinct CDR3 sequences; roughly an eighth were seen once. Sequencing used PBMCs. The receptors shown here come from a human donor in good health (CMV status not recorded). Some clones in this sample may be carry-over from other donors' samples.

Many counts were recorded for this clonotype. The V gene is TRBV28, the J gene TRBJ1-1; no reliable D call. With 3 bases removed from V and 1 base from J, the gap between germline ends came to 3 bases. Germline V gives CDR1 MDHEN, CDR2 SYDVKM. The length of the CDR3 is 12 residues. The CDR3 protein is CASSFQNTEAFF. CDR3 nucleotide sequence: TGTGCCAGCAGTTTCCAGAACACTGAAGCTTTCTTT.

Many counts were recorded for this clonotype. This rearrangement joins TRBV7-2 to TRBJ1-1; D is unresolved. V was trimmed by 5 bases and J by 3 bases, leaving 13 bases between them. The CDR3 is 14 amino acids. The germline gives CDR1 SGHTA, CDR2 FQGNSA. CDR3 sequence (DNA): TGTGCCAGCAGCCCACTCCTTTGGGACACTGAAGCTTTCTTT. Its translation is CASSPLLWDTEAFF.

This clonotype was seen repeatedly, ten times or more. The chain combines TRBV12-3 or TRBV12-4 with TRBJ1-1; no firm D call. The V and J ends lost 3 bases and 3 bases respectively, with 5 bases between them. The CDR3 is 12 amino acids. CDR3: CASSLSDTEAFF. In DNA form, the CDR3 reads TGTGCCAGCAGTTTGTCGGACACTGAAGCTTTCTTT.

The CDR3 DNA reads as TGTGCCAGCAGCTTGGAGGGGGCCTCATATCAGCCCCAGCATTTT. It translates to CASSLEGASYQPQHF. The V and J genes are TRBV5-5 and TRBJ1-5; TRBD1 agrees at 7 bases. V gave up 0 bases and J gave up 5 bases; unmatched junction bases: 5. Germline CDR1 SGHKS, CDR2 YYEKEE (reference sequence). The CDR3 spans 15 residues.

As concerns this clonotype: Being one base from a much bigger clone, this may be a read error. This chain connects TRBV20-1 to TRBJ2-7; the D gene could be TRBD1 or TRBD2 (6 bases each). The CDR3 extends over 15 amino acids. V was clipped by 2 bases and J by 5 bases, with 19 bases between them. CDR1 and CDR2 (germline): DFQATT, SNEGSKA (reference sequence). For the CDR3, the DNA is TGCAGTGCTAGACATCTCGCCACAGGGAGGAACGAGCAGTACTTC. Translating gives CSARHLATGRNEQYF.

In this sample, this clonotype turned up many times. CDR3 region: CASSPAGGIQPQHF. The CDR3 DNA is TGTGCCAGCAGCCCCGCAGGGGGCATTCAGCCCCAGCATTTT. The V and J genes are TRBV7-6 and TRBJ1-5; 8 positions agree with TRBD1. V shed 5 bases, J shed 6 bases, and the junction held 6 bases outside the gene matches. The germline V gene has CDR1 SGHVS and CDR2 FNYEAQ. The CDR3 runs 14 residues.

This CDR3 reads CASSGEETQYF. The DNA of the CDR3 is TGTGCCAGCAGTGGGGAAGAGACCCAGTACTTC. This chain joins TRBV2 and TRBJ2-5; D call uncertain. Germline assignment: CDR1 SNHLY and CDR2 FYNNEI. This CDR3 comprises 11 residues. Trimming removed 4 bases from V and 3 bases from J, with 3 bases in between.

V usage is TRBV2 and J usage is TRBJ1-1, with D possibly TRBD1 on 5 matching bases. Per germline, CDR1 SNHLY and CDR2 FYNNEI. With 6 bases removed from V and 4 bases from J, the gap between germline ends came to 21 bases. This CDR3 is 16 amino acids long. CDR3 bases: TGTGCCAGCAGGGGAGGGATGATGGGGCTGGGCACTGAAGCTTTCTTT. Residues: CASRGGMMGLGTEAFF.

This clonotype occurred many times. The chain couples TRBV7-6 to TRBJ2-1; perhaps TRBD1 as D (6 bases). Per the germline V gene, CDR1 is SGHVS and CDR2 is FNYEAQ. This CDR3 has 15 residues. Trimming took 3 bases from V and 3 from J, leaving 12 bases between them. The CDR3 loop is CASSFRQARYNEQFF. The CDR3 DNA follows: TGTGCCAGCAGCTTCCGACAGGCCCGCTACAATGAGCAGTTCTTC.

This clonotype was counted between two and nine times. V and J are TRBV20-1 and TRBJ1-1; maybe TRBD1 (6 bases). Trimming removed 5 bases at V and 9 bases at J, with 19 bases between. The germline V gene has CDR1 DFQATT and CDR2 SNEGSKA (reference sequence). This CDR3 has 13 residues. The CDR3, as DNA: TGCAGTGCTCTTTCCGCAGGGGAGTTAAAAGCTTTCTTT. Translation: CSALSAGELKAFF.

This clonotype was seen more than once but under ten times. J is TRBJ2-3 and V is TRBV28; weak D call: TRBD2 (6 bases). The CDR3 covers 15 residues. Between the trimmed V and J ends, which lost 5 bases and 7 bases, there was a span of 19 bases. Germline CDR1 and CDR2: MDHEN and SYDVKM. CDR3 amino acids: CASSAGTGVEYTQYF. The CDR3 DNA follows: TGTGCCAGCAGTGCCGGGACGGGGGTGGAATATACGCAGTATTTT.

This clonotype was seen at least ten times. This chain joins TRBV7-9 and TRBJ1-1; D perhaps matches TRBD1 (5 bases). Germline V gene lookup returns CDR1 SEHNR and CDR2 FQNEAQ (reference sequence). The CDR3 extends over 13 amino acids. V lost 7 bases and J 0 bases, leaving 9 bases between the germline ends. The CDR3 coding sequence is TGTGCCAGCAATCAGGGAATGAACACTGAAGCTTTCTTT. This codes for CASNQGMNTEAFF.

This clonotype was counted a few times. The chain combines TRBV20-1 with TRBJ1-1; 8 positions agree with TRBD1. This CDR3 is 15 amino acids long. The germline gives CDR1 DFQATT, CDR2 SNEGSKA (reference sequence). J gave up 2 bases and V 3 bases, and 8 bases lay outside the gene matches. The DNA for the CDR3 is TGCAGTGCTAGGATTCGGGACAGGCTCAACACTGAAGCTTTCTTT. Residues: CSARIRDRLNTEAFF.

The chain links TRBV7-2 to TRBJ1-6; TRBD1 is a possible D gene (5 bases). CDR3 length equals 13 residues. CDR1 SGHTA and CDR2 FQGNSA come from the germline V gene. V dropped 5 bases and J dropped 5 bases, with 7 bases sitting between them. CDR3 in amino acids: CASSRDDNSPLHF. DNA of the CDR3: TGTGCCAGCAGCCGGGACGATAATTCACCCCTCCACTTT.

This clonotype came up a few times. The CDR3 DNA follows: TGTGCCAGCAGCTTCTCGGAAGACGAGCAGTACTTC. It is translated as CASSFSEDEQYF. The chain joins TRBV7-9 to TRBJ2-7; no clear D gene. The length of the CDR3 is 12 residues. V lost 3 bases and J lost 5, with 8 bases in between. CDR1 and CDR2 (germline): SEHNR, FQNEAQ (reference sequence).

The CDR3 loop reads CATLGGGHETPGANVLTF. CDR3 nucleotides: TGTGCCACCCTCGGGGGTGGACATGAAACCCCTGGGGCCAACGTCCTGACTTTC. This chain connects TRBV15 to TRBJ2-6, with D possibly being TRBD2 (6 bases). The CDR3 totals 18 residues. V was pared by 8 bases and J by 2 bases, with 22 bases between. Germline values: CDR1 LNHNV, CDR2 YYDKDF (reference sequence). Full variable domain (missing parts from reference TRBV15 and TRBJ2-6): DAMVIQNPRYQVTQFGKPVTLSCSQTLNHNVMYWYQQKSSQAPKLLFHYYDKDFNNEADTPDNFQSRRPNTSFCFLDIRSPGLGDTAMYLCATLGGGHETPGANVLTFGAGSRLTVL.

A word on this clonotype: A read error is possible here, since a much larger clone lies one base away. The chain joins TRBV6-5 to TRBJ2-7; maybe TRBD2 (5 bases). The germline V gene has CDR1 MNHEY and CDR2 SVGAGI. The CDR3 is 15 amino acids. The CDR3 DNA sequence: TGTGCCCGCAGTTACTCCTCCGGGGTTCCCTACGAGCAGTACTTC. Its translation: CARSYSSGVPYEQYF.

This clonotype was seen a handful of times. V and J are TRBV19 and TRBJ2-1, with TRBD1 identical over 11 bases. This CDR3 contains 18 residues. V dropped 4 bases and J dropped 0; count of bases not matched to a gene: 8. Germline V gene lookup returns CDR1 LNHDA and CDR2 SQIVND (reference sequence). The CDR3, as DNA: TGTGCCAGTAGTAGAGGACAGGGGGCTGGTAGCTCCTACAATGAGCAGTTCTTC. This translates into CASSRGQGAGSSYNEQFF.

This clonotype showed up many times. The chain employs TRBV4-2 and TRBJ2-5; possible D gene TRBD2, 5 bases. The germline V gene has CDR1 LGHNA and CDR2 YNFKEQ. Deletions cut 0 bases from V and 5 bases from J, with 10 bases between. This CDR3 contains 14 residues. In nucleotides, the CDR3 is TGTGCCAGCAGCCAAGATTCTAGCTTGGAGACCCAGTACTTC. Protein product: CASSQDSSLETQYF.

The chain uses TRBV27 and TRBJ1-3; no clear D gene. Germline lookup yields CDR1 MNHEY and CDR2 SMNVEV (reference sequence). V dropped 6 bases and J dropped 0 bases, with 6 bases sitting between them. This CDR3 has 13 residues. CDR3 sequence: CASRVSSGNTIYF. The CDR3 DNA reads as TGTGCCAGCAGGGTGAGCTCTGGAAACACCATATATTTT.

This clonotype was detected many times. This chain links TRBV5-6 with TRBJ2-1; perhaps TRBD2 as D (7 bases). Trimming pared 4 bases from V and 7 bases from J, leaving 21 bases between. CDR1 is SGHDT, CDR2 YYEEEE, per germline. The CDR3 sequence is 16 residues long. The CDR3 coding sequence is TGTGCCAGCAGCCATCGTGCGGGGGCAGTATTGAATGAGCAGTTCTTC. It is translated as CASSHRAGAVLNEQFF.

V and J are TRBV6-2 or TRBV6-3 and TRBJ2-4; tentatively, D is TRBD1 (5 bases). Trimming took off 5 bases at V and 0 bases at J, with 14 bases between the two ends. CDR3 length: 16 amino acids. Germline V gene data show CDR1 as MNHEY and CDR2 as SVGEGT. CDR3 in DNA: TGTGCCAGCAGTCCCCGACAGAATCTAGCCAAAAACATTCAGTACTTC. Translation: CASSPRQNLAKNIQYF.

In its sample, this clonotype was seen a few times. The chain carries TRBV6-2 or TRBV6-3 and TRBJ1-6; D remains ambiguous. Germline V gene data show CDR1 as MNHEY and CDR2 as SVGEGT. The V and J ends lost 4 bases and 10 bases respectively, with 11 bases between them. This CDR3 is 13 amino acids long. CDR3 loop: CASSFDDGSPLHF. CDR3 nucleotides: TGTGCCAGCAGTTTCGACGATGGATCACCCCTCCACTTT.

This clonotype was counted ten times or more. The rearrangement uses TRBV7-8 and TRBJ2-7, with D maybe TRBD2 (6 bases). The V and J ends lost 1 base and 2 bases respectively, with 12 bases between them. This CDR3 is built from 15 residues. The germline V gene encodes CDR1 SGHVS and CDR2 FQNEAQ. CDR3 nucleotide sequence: TGTGCCAGCAGCTTAGTTCCGGGGACTCCCTACGAGCAGTACTTC. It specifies CASSLVPGTPYEQYF.

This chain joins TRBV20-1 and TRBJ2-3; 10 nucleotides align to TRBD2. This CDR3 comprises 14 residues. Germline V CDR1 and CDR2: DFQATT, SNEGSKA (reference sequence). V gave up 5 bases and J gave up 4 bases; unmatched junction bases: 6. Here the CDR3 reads CSAGLAGVADTQYF. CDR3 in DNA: TGCAGTGCTGGGCTAGCGGGAGTGGCAGATACGCAGTATTTT.

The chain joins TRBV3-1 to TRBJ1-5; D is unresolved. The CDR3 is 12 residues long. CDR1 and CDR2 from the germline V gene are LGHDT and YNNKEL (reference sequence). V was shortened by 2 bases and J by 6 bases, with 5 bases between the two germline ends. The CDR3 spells CASSQLGQPQHF. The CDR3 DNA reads TGTGCCAGCAGCCAACTCGGTCAGCCCCAGCATTTT.

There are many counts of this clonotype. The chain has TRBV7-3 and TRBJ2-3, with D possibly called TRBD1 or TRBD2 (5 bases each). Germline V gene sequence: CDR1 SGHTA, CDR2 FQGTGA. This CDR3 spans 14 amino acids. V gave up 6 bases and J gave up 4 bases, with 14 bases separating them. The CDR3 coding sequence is TGTGCCAGCAGAAAGAGGGGTGTGGCAGATACGCAGTATTTT. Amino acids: CASRKRGVADTQYF.

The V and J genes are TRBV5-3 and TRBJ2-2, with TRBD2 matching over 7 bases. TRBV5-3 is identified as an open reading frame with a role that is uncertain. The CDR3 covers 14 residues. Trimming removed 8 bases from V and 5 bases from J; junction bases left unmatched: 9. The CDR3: CASSLTSLTGELFF. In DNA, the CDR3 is TGTGCCAGCAGCCTGACTAGCCTAACCGGGGAGCTGTTTTTT.